The rows below give T cell receptor beta chains drawn from one sample of a study of T cell changes during pregnancy in multiple sclerosis. Profiled with immunoSEQ multiplex PCR; TCRdb holds only in-frame clones, not every one. Of approximately 80,000 clones detected, approximately 94% appear once; the ten largest clones hold roughly 2.5%. The sequences come from peripheral blood, collected in the third trimester of pregnancy. All receptors come from a female donor with multiple sclerosis, enrolled in a pregnancy study. The CDR3 runs from the conserved cysteine through the conserved F or W. Each record gives: clone size, D gene, J gene, V gene, CDR3 protein, CDR3 DNA. A D gene is named only where the DNA matches it firmly. Expanded clones are given a class, and other clones once, few, many or no size at all.

abundance: -
d_gene: -
j_gene: TRBJ1-5
v_gene: TRBV2
CDR3aa: CASNPERGSNQPQHF
CDR3nt: TGTGCCAGCAATCCGGAGCGGGGTAGCAATCAGCCCCAGCATTTT

abundance: -
d_gene: TRBD2
j_gene: TRBJ2-3
v_gene: TRBV7-9
CDR3aa: CASSSIRGGAEGRTDTQYF
CDR3nt: TGTGCCAGCAGCTCCATCCGCGGGGGGGCCGAGGGTCGAACAGATACGCAGTATTTT

abundance: -
d_gene: -
j_gene: TRBJ1-3
v_gene: TRBV29-1
CDR3aa: CSVVAGNTIYF
CDR3nt: TGCAGCGTTGTCGCTGGAAACACCATATATTTT

abundance: -
d_gene: TRBD1
j_gene: TRBJ2-2
v_gene: TRBV11-1
CDR3aa: CASSLEVVGGANTGELFF
CDR3nt: TGTGCCAGCAGCTTAGAAGTGGTAGGGGGCGCCAACACCGGGGAGCTGTTTTTT

abundance: -
d_gene: TRBD1
j_gene: TRBJ1-1
v_gene: TRBV29-1
CDR3aa: CSAMHRTGKDTEAFF
CDR3nt: TGCAGCGCCATGCACCGGACAGGGAAGGACACTGAAGCTTTCTTT

abundance: few
d_gene: -
j_gene: TRBJ1-5
v_gene: TRBV19
CDR3aa: CASSILRQISNQPQHF
CDR3nt: TGTGCCAGTAGTATCCTCCGACAGATTAGCAATCAGCCCCAGCATTTT

abundance: medium-sized
d_gene: -
j_gene: TRBJ1-6
v_gene: TRBV30
CDR3aa: CACNEYNSPLHF
CDR3nt: TGTGCCTGCAATGAGTATAATTCACCCCTCCACTTT

abundance: -
d_gene: -
j_gene: TRBJ1-1
v_gene: TRBV28
CDR3aa: CASSETTPNTEAFF
CDR3nt: TGTGCCAGCAGCGAGACTACACCGAACACTGAAGCTTTCTTT

abundance: -
d_gene: TRBD1
j_gene: TRBJ1-5
v_gene: TRBV28
CDR3aa: CASSPPDRPNQPQHF
CDR3nt: TGTGCCAGCAGTCCCCCGGACAGGCCCAATCAGCCCCAGCATTTT

abundance: once
d_gene: -
j_gene: TRBJ2-7
v_gene: TRBV19
CDR3aa: CASSINPKAVSYEQYF
CDR3nt: TGTGCCAGTAGTATTAACCCAAAGGCGGTCTCCTACGAGCAGTACTTC

abundance: -
d_gene: -
j_gene: TRBJ2-1
v_gene: TRBV7-6
CDR3aa: CDTPHNAPCNEQFF
CDR3nt: TGTGACACCCCGCACAACGCCCCCTGCAATGAGCAGTTCTTC

abundance: -
d_gene: TRBD1
j_gene: TRBJ1-5
v_gene: TRBV6-5
CDR3aa: CASRRDRGADQPQHF
CDR3nt: TGTGCCAGCAGACGGGACAGGGGGGCAGATCAGCCCCAGCATTTT

abundance: -
d_gene: TRBD2
j_gene: TRBJ2-1
v_gene: TRBV9
CDR3aa: CASSVVPRALAGGLGEQFF
CDR3nt: TGTGCCAGCAGCGTAGTACCTCGTGCGCTAGCGGGGGGGCTCGGTGAGCAGTTCTTC

abundance: -
d_gene: -
j_gene: TRBJ2-7
v_gene: TRBV29-1
CDR3aa: CSVRGTSYEQYF
CDR3nt: TGCAGCGTCCGGGGTACCTCCTACGAGCAGTACTTC

abundance: -
d_gene: -
j_gene: TRBJ1-5
v_gene: TRBV6-5
CDR3aa: CASPAGLSSNQPQHF
CDR3nt: TGTGCCAGCCCCGCAGGGCTTAGTAGCAATCAGCCCCAGCATTTT

abundance: -
d_gene: TRBD1
j_gene: TRBJ2-1
v_gene: TRBV30
CDR3aa: CAGQGAGSYNEQFF
CDR3nt: TGTGCCGGACAGGGGGCGGGCTCCTACAATGAGCAGTTCTTC

abundance: -
d_gene: -
j_gene: TRBJ1-2
v_gene: TRBV11-2
CDR3aa: CASSPSGLTDYGYTF
CDR3nt: TGTGCCAGCAGTCCGTCGGGTCTCACGGACTATGGCTACACCTTC

abundance: -
d_gene: -
j_gene: TRBJ2-1
v_gene: TRBV11-3
CDR3aa: CASSSQGGYNEQFF
CDR3nt: TGTGCCAGCAGCTCACAGGGGGGGTACAATGAGCAGTTCTTC

abundance: -
d_gene: TRBD1
j_gene: TRBJ1-2
v_gene: TRBV30
CDR3aa: CAWYPTGDGYTF
CDR3nt: TGTGCCTGGTACCCGACAGGGGATGGCTACACCTTC

abundance: -
d_gene: TRBD1
j_gene: TRBJ1-5
v_gene: TRBV19
CDR3aa: CASSTTGGSSNQPQHF
CDR3nt: TGTGCCAGTAGTACGACAGGGGGTTCGTCAAATCAGCCCCAGCATTTT

abundance: -
d_gene: -
j_gene: TRBJ2-7
v_gene: TRBV19
CDR3aa: CASKGDGSGYPYEQYF
CDR3nt: TGTGCCAGTAAGGGCGATGGGAGCGGCTACCCCTACGAGCAGTACTTC

abundance: -
d_gene: -
j_gene: TRBJ2-3
v_gene: TRBV2
CDR3aa: CATAGGTRDTDTQYF
CDR3nt: TGTGCCACCGCTGGGGGGACCCGGGACACAGATACGCAGTATTTT

abundance: -
d_gene: TRBD1
j_gene: TRBJ2-7
v_gene: TRBV7-6
CDR3aa: CASSLVQGAQQYF
CDR3nt: TGTGCCAGCAGCTTAGTACAGGGGGCGCAGCAGTACTTC

abundance: -
d_gene: -
j_gene: TRBJ2-5
v_gene: TRBV9
CDR3aa: CASSVEGGGGIQETQYF
CDR3nt: TGTGCCAGCAGCGTAGAGGGGGGCGGGGGAATCCAAGAGACCCAGTACTTC

abundance: -
d_gene: -
j_gene: TRBJ1-1
v_gene: TRBV7-3
CDR3aa: CASSSTYGTEAFF
CDR3nt: TGTGCCAGCAGCTCGACTTATGGCACTGAAGCTTTCTTT

abundance: -
d_gene: -
j_gene: TRBJ2-1
v_gene: TRBV6-5
CDR3aa: CASGLAGFSYNEQFF
CDR3nt: TGTGCCAGCGGGTTAGCCGGATTTTCCTACAATGAGCAGTTCTTC

abundance: -
d_gene: TRBD1
j_gene: TRBJ2-7
v_gene: TRBV15
CDR3aa: CATSWDRAYEQYF
CDR3nt: TGTGCCACCAGCTGGGACAGAGCCTACGAGCAGTACTTC

abundance: -
d_gene: -
j_gene: TRBJ1-3
v_gene: TRBV29-1
CDR3aa: CSVADISSGNTIYF
CDR3nt: TGCAGCGTTGCTGACATCAGCTCTGGAAACACCATATATTTT

abundance: -
d_gene: -
j_gene: TRBJ2-2
v_gene: TRBV4-1
CDR3aa: CASSQSQGRNTGELFF
CDR3nt: TGCGCCAGCAGCCAATCTCAGGGGAGAAACACCGGGGAGCTGTTTTTT

abundance: -
d_gene: TRBD1
j_gene: TRBJ1-2
v_gene: TRBV6-1
CDR3aa: CASEGLGQVYGYTF
CDR3nt: TGTGCCAGCGAGGGGCTGGGACAGGTCTATGGCTACACCTTC

abundance: -
d_gene: TRBD2
j_gene: TRBJ2-1
v_gene: TRBV15
CDR3aa: CATSSGGSYNEQFF
CDR3nt: TGTGCCACCAGCAGCGGGGGGTCCTACAATGAGCAGTTCTTC

abundance: -
d_gene: -
j_gene: TRBJ2-7
v_gene: TRBV27
CDR3aa: CASSRQSSSYEQYF
CDR3nt: TGTGCCAGCAGCCGACAGTCGAGCTCCTACGAGCAGTACTTC

abundance: -
d_gene: TRBD2
j_gene: TRBJ2-1
v_gene: TRBV6-5
CDR3aa: CASSFSGGGRNEQFF
CDR3nt: TGTGCCAGCAGTTTTAGCGGGGGGGGAAGGAATGAGCAGTTCTTC

abundance: -
d_gene: TRBD1
j_gene: TRBJ2-2
v_gene: TRBV19
CDR3aa: CASTPTGVGPGELFF
CDR3nt: TGTGCCAGTACCCCAACAGGGGTCGGGCCCGGGGAGCTGTTTTTT

abundance: -
d_gene: TRBD1
j_gene: TRBJ1-1
v_gene: TRBV10-3
CDR3aa: CAISTGVGTEAFF
CDR3nt: TGTGCCATCAGTACAGGGGTTGGCACTGAAGCTTTCTTT

abundance: -
d_gene: -
j_gene: TRBJ1-1
v_gene: TRBV6-5
CDR3aa: CASRRTAINTEAFF
CDR3nt: TGTGCCAGCAGACGGACAGCAATAAACACTGAAGCTTTCTTT

abundance: -
d_gene: -
j_gene: TRBJ2-1
v_gene: TRBV9
CDR3aa: CASSPGTQGRHEQFF
CDR3nt: TGTGCCAGCAGCCCCGGGACCCAGGGGCGGCATGAGCAGTTCTTC

abundance: -
d_gene: -
j_gene: TRBJ2-1
v_gene: TRBV7-8
CDR3aa: CASRTGTKANNEQFF
CDR3nt: TGTGCCAGCAGGACCGGGACAAAAGCAAACAATGAGCAGTTCTTC

abundance: once
d_gene: TRBD1
j_gene: TRBJ2-1
v_gene: TRBV7-3
CDR3aa: CASSPGTGVLEQFF
CDR3nt: TGTGCCAGCAGTCCCGGGACAGGGGTTTTGGAGCAGTTCTTC

abundance: -
d_gene: TRBD2
j_gene: TRBJ2-5
v_gene: TRBV9
CDR3aa: CASSALLAGGWETQYF
CDR3nt: TGTGCCAGCAGCGCACTACTAGCGGGGGGATGGGAGACCCAGTACTTC

abundance: -
d_gene: -
j_gene: TRBJ2-7
v_gene: TRBV5-5
CDR3aa: CASSLYDYYEQYF
CDR3nt: TGTGCCAGCAGCTTGTACGACTACTACGAGCAGTACTTC

abundance: -
d_gene: -
j_gene: TRBJ2-3
v_gene: TRBV6-4
CDR3aa: CASSERSTDTQYF
CDR3nt: TGTGCCAGCAGTGAGCGAAGCACAGATACGCAGTATTTT